This T cell receptor (beta chain) was retrieved from a study of blood T cell repertoires in COVID-19. Study-level information: Acute-phase and convalescent COVID-19 samples originated in the United States, Italy and Spain. T cells, B-cell-depleted T cells, or PBMCs supplied cDNA or gDNA.

The CDR3 extends over 17 amino acids. The germline V gene has CDR1 SGHRS and CDR2 YFSETQ. V lost 2 bases to trimming and J lost 2 bases; unmatched junction nucleotides: 9. In the original workflow: Using reference gene primer amplification, nucleated cell counts were estimated. Measured with immunoSEQ multiplex PCR; TCRdb has only the in-frame clones, and not every one. V and J calls and clone size are those listed in that table; D and trimming were worked out from the DNA. Of 250,000 to 300,000 clones listed, 81% are singletons. The V call is TRBV5-1, the J call TRBJ2-3; 9 bases are a match to TRBD1. The clonotype was recovered from a woman aged 55-69 years with active or convalescent COVID-19. Sequencing was carried out using peripheral blood. The CDR3 reads CASSLDAGTGITDTQYF. Written as DNA, the CDR3 is TGCGCCAGCAGCTTAGATGCCGGGACAGGGATCACAGATACGCAGTATTTT.